The present TCR beta chain was sequenced within a study of T-cell reconstitution after alpha-beta-depleted transplantation in children. TCRbeta library preparation incorporated unique molecular identifiers. TCRdb re-derived calls from the PCR reads in MiXCR, one entry per CDR3 protein. Here the sample spans about 540,000 distinct CDR3 sequences, about 18% being singletons. Germline loops: CDR1 MNHEY, CDR2 SVGAGI. The CDR3 consists of 16 residues. The V gene end was trimmed by 4 bases and the J gene end by 8 bases; junction bases not matched to a gene: 14. The V call is TRBV6-5, the J call TRBJ1-2, with 9 bases matching TRBD1. The receptor was isolated from a human donor who donated a stem cell graft to a child with acute lymphoblastic leukemia. Sequenced here: PBMCs from the stem cell graft donor, sampled from the stem cell graft. The CDR3 region is CASSSSGTGKVRGYTF. The CDR3 coding sequence is TGTGCCAGCAGTTCCTCCGGGACAGGGAAAGTTCGAGGCTACACCTTC.